Following are 6 T cell receptor beta chains from one sample sequenced in a study of beta chain features in type 1 diabetes. Notes on the study in general: A moderate, significant TCRB CDR3 shortening appeared in type 1 diabetes across four CD4+ subsets.

Their antigens remain unidentified. The entirety of the isolated RNA underwent reverse transcription, so expressed TCRB transcripts were sequenced. TCRdb keeps only in-frame clones here, not all; method: immunoSEQ multiplex PCR. The sample includes 150,000 or so clones, 63% of them seen just once. Sequencing used naive CD4+ T cells from blood. These receptors originate from a man in his thirties or forties with type 1 diabetes.

The chain employs TRBV18 and TRBJ2-3, with no clear D. Looked up from germline, CDR1 is KGHSH and CDR2 is LQKENI. The CDR3 covers 12 residues. CDR3 amino acids: CSASDGGDTQYF. The CDR3 DNA reads as TGTTCGGCGAGCGACGGTGGAGATACGCAGTATTTT. Full variable domain (missing parts from reference TRBV18 and TRBJ2-3): NAGVMQNPRHLVRRRGQEARLRCSPMKGHSHVYWYRQLPEEGLKFMVYLQKENIIDESGMPKERFSAEFPKEGPSILRIQQVVRGDSAAYFCSASDGGDTQYFGPGTRLTVL.

This sequence joins TRBV7-2 and TRBJ2-7, with 12 nucleotides matching TRBD2. In germline, CDR1 is SGHTA, CDR2 FQGNSA. The V gene end was trimmed by 1 base and the J gene end by 3 bases; junction bases not matched to a gene: 4. CDR3 length: 16 residues. This chain's CDR3 is CASSLVSTSGSYEQYF. CDR3 bases: TGTGCCAGCAGCTTAGTTTCGACTAGCGGGAGCTACGAGCAGTACTTC.

The chain employs TRBV30 and TRBJ2-1; D unclear. Germline V gene lookup returns CDR1 GTSNPN and CDR2 SVGIG (reference sequence). The length of the CDR3 is 12 residues. The CDR3 reads CGQETKWNEQFF. The CDR3 nucleotides are TGTGGGCAGGAAACCAAATGGAATGAGCAGTTCTTC. The whole variable domain, remainder taken from reference TRBV30 and TRBJ2-1, is SQTIHQWPATLVQPVGSPLSLECTVEGTSNPNLYWYRQAAGRGLQLLFYSVGIGQISSEVPQNLSASRPQDRQFILSSKKLLLSDSGFYLCGQETKWNEQFFGPGTRLTVL.

This chain connects TRBV18 to TRBJ2-1; D may be TRBD1 (5 bases). Germline V lookup: CDR1 KGHSH, CDR2 LQKENI. The CDR3 extends over 13 amino acids. V was trimmed by 2 bases and J by 7 bases, leaving 9 bases between them. Written as DNA, the CDR3 is TGTGCCAGCTCACCAGGGGCCAAGAATGAGCAGTTCTTC. This translates into CASSPGAKNEQFF.

The gene calls are TRBV25-1 and TRBJ2-5; tentatively, D is TRBD1 or TRBD2 (6 bases each). V lost 3 bases, J lost 4 bases, and 12 bases lay in between. The length of the CDR3 is 14 residues. Per germline, CDR1 MGHDK and CDR2 SYGVNS. The CDR3 bases are TGTGCCAGCAGTGATGGGGGGCTAGGAGAGACCCAGTACTTC. It specifies CASSDGGLGETQYF.

The V and J genes are TRBV30 and TRBJ2-7; TRBD1 might be the D (5 bases). V lost 2 bases and J 3 bases, leaving 8 bases between the germline ends. Germline V lookup: CDR1 GTSNPN, CDR2 SVGIG (reference sequence). CDR3 length: 12 amino acids. In DNA form, the CDR3 reads TGTGCCTGGAGTTTCGACAGCTACGAGCAGTACTTC. Protein: CAWSFDSYEQYF. Full variable domain (outside the CDR3, taken from reference TRBV30 and TRBJ2-7): SQTIHQWPATLVQPVGSPLSLECTVEGTSNPNLYWYRQAAGRGLQLLFYSVGIGQISSEVPQNLSASRPQDRQFILSSKKLLLSDSGFYLCAWSFDSYEQYFGPGTRLTVT.